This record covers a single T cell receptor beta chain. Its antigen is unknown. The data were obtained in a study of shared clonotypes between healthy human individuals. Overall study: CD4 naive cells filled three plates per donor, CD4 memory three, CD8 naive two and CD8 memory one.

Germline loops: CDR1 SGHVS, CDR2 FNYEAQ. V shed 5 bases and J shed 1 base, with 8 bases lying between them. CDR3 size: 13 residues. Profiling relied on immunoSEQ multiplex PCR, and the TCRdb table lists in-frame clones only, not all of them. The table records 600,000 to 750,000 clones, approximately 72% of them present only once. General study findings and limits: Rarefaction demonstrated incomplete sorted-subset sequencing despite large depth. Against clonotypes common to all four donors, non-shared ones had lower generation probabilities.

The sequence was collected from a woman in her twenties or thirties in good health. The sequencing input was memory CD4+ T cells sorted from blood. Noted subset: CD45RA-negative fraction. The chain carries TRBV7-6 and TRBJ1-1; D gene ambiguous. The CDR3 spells CASSGYKNTEAFF. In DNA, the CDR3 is TGTGCCAGCAGCGGGTACAAGAACACTGAAGCTTTCTTT.